A selection of T cell receptor beta chains follows, all from one sample in a study of shared clonotypes between healthy human individuals. Here immunoSEQ multiplex PCR was the method, and the copy in TCRdb shows in-frame clones only, minus some. The sample records roughly 1,500,000 clones, 95% to 99% being singletons. Material for sequencing was naive CD4+ T cells sorted from blood. Receptors were obtained from a man aged 25-40 years in good health. Both conserved end residues are part of each CDR3. Each record gives: CDR3 length, J gene, D gene, clone size, V gene, CDR3 DNA, CDR3 protein. The D gene is left open where the match is weak. Not every row has a clone size; where given, it reads once, few, many or a size class.

17,TRBJ2-3,TRBD2,NA,TRBV7-8,TGTGCCAGCAGCTCCCGGACTAGCGGGAGGAGGACAGATACGCAGTATTTT,CASSSRTSGRRTDTQYF
15,TRBJ2-7,TRBD1,NA,TRBV10-3,TGTGCCATCAGTGAGTTTCAGGGGGCCCCTTACGAGCAGTACTTC,CAISEFQGAPYEQYF
16,TRBJ1-5,TRBD1,NA,TRBV4-1,TGCGCCAGCAGCCCCACCGGGACAGGGAGCTGGCAGCCCCAGCATTTT,CASSPTGTGSWQPQHF
15,TRBJ2-1,TRBD1,NA,TRBV5-1,TGCGCCAGCAGCCCGGGACAGAACGCATACAATGAGCAGTTCTTC,CASSPGQNAYNEQFF
15,TRBJ2-2,TRBD2,NA,TRBV15,TGTGCCACCAGCAGAGGCGGGAGGAACACCGGGGAGCTGTTTTTT,CATSRGGRNTGELFF
16,TRBJ1-5,NA,NA,TRBV19,TGTGCCAGTAGTTTTTTGGGGACGGCGGGCAATCAGCCCCAGCATTTT,CASSFLGTAGNQPQHF
14,TRBJ2-7,TRBD2,NA,TRBV28,TGTGCCAGCAGTTGGGTAGCGGGGCCCTACGAGCAGTACTTC,CASSWVAGPYEQYF
18,TRBJ2-2,TRBD1,NA,TRBV5-8,TGTGCCAGCAGCTTGGCGGAGCCTTTTGACAGGGCTGTCGGGGAGCTGTTTTTT,CASSLAEPFDRAVGELFF
15,TRBJ2-7,TRBD2,NA,TRBV28,TGTGCCAGCAGGGGGGGGGATACCCGTCCCTACGAGCAGTACTTC,CASRGGDTRPYEQYF
15,TRBJ2-5,NA,NA,TRBV7-7,TGTGCTAGCAGCTTACGGGGCACAGGTCGTGAGACCCAGTACTTC,CASSLRGTGRETQYF
14,TRBJ2-5,TRBD2,NA,TRBV5-4,TGTGCCAGCAGCCCGGGGGGAGGGCTAGAGACCCAGTACTTC,CASSPGGGLETQYF
16,TRBJ2-1,NA,NA,TRBV5-1,TGCGCCAGCAGCTTTTCGCTAGCCTTCCCAGGGAATGAGCAGTTCTTC,CASSFSLAFPGNEQFF
19,TRBJ2-3,TRBD2,once,TRBV29-1,TGCAGCGTTGAAGATCGGCGGGAGGCTTTAACCTCTAGCACAGATACGCAGTATTTT,CSVEDRREALTSSTDTQYF
15,TRBJ1-5,NA,NA,TRBV30,TGTGCCTGGGCACGGGCAGGGACTAGCAATCAGCCCCAGCATTTT,CAWARAGTSNQPQHF
15,TRBJ1-2,NA,NA,TRBV9,TGTGCCAGCAGCGGGGGACTACCTATAGGCTATGGCTACACCTTC,CASSGGLPIGYGYTF
15,TRBJ2-7,NA,NA,TRBV18,TGTGCCAGCTCAGCCCTTGGATCTTCGTCCTACGAGCAGTACTTC,CASSALGSSSYEQYF
15,TRBJ2-6,NA,NA,TRBV7-9,TGTGCCAGCAGCGACCCAGCTGCCGGGGCCAACGTCCTGACTTTC,CASSDPAAGANVLTF
15,TRBJ2-2,TRBD2,NA,TRBV5-1,TGCGCCAGCAGCCTGACTAGCCTGAACACCGGGGAGCTGTTTTTT,CASSLTSLNTGELFF
16,TRBJ2-3,NA,NA,TRBV5-4,TGTGCCAGCAGCCCCCCCAACGGCCCAAGCACAGATACGCAGTATTTT,CASSPPNGPSTDTQYF
14,TRBJ1-1,NA,NA,TRBV5-1,TGCGCCAGCAGCTTGAAGGGATTGAACACTGAAGCTTTCTTT,CASSLKGLNTEAFF
13,TRBJ2-7,NA,NA,TRBV29-1,TGCAGCGTTGAAGATAGGTGGAACTACGAGCAGTACTTC,CSVEDRWNYEQYF
15,TRBJ2-2,TRBD1,NA,TRBV18,TGTGCCAGCTCACCACGGACAGGGAACACCGGGGAGCTGTTTTTT,CASSPRTGNTGELFF
14,TRBJ2-2,NA,NA,TRBV18,TGTGCCAGCTCATCGGGACAAATCACCGGGGAGCTGTTTTTT,CASSSGQITGELFF
15,TRBJ2-1,TRBD2,NA,TRBV18,TGTGCCAGCTCACTACCGACTAGCGGGTACAATGAGCAGTTCTTC,CASSLPTSGYNEQFF
14,TRBJ2-5,NA,once,TRBV9,TGTGCCAGCAGCGTAGGTTGGCTGGGAGAGACCCAGTACTTC,CASSVGWLGETQYF
19,TRBJ2-7,TRBD2,once,TRBV5-5,TGTGCCAGCAGCTTCCGACTAGCGGGAGGACTATTTTCCTCCTACGAGCAGTACTTC,CASSFRLAGGLFSSYEQYF
15,TRBJ2-7,TRBD2,NA,TRBV28,TGTGCCAGCAGTAAACTAGCGGGGTTAACCTACGAGCAGTACTTC,CASSKLAGLTYEQYF
13,TRBJ2-5,NA,NA,TRBV18,TGTGCCAGCTCACCGACACCTCAAGAGACCCAGTACTTC,CASSPTPQETQYF
13,TRBJ1-2,TRBD1,NA,TRBV6-1,TGTGCCAGCGCGGACAGGGCTGGCTATGGCTACACCTTC,CASADRAGYGYTF
17,TRBJ2-1,TRBD2,NA,TRBV28,TGTGCCAGCAGGGGACTAGCGGGAGCCGCCTCCTACAATGAGCAGTTCTTC,CASRGLAGAASYNEQFF
16,TRBJ1-5,NA,NA,TRBV5-4,TGTGCCAGCAGCTTGTGGGACGGACGTAGCAATCAGCCCCAGCATTTT,CASSLWDGRSNQPQHF
15,TRBJ1-3,NA,NA,TRBV19,TGTGCCAGTTCTCCGGGAGGTCAGGCAGGAAACACCATATATTTT,CASSPGGQAGNTIYF
16,TRBJ2-7,TRBD1,NA,TRBV23-1,TGCGCCAGCAGTCAACCCGGGACAGAGAACTCCTACGAGCAGTACTTC,CASSQPGTENSYEQYF
13,TRBJ2-7,NA,NA,TRBV5-1,TGCGCCAGCAGCCAAGGATCCTCCAACGAGCAGTACTTC,CASSQGSSNEQYF
17,TRBJ2-1,TRBD2,once,TRBV9,TGTGCCAGCAGCGACCGACTAGCGGGGCTGTCCTACAATGAGCAGTTCTTC,CASSDRLAGLSYNEQFF
13,TRBJ1-2,NA,NA,TRBV18,TGTGCCAGCTCACCACAACGTGAAAGCTACTACACCTTC,CASSPQRESYYTF
14,TRBJ2-7,TRBD1,NA,TRBV9,TGTGCCAGCAGGAGGACAGGGGATTCCTACGAGCAGTACTTC,CASRRTGDSYEQYF
16,TRBJ2-1,TRBD2,NA,TRBV28,TGTGCCAGCAGTGGGCTACTAGCGGACTCCTACAATGAGCAGTTCTTC,CASSGLLADSYNEQFF
16,TRBJ2-7,TRBD2,NA,TRBV11-2,TGTGCCAGCAGCCGCCCCCCCGGGACTAGCAAATACGAGCAGTACTTC,CASSRPPGTSKYEQYF